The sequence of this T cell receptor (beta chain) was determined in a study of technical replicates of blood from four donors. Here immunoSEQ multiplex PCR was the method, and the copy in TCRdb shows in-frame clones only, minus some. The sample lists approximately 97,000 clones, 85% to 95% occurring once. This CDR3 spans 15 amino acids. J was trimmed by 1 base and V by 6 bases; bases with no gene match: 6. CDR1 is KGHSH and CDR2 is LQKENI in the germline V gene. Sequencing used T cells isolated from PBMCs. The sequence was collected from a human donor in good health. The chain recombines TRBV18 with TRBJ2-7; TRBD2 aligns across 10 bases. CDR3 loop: CASSQSSGSSYEQYF. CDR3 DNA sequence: TGTGCCAGCTCGCAATCTAGCGGGAGTTCCTACGAGCAGTACTTC.